These 3 T cell receptor beta chains originate from one sample sequenced in a study of a mutant IDH1 vaccine in newly diagnosed glioma. As to time point: week 23, last vaccination. The vaccine gave 300 ug of a 20-mer mutant IDH1 peptide subcutaneously per dose. Produced via immunoSEQ multiplex PCR; TCRdb's table is partial and in-frame only. The table has around 78,000 clones, around 85% seen once; the top ten hold 2% to 2.5%. These receptors have no known antigen. The sample in question was PBMCs, obtained from a glioma patient whose treatment included an IDH1 peptide vaccine. The receptors shown here come from a man between 25 and 39 years old with glioma. Some clones in this sample may be carry-over from other donors' samples.

The chain joins TRBV6-5 to TRBJ2-2; D is undetermined. V was cut by 0 bases and J by 5 bases, with 1 base left in between. CDR1 is MNHEY, CDR2 SVGAGI, per germline. There are 12 residues in the CDR3. The DNA of the CDR3 is TGTGCCAGCAGTTACTCAACCGGGGAGCTGTTTTTT. Amino acid sequence: CASSYSTGELFF.

This chain joins TRBV5-6 and TRBJ2-7; 11 bases line up with TRBD2. V gave up 0 bases and J gave up 4 bases; unmatched junction bases: 6. Per germline, CDR1 SGHDT and CDR2 YYEEEE. The CDR3 runs 16 residues. The CDR3, as DNA: TGTGCCAGCAGCTTGGGTGTAGCGGGGGGGCAGTACGAGCAGTACTTC. It encodes CASSLGVAGGQYEQYF.

The rearrangement uses TRBV19 and TRBJ2-7; TRBD2 matches at 8 bases. The germline V gene has CDR1 LNHDA and CDR2 SQIVND (reference sequence). Losses at the gene ends were 5 bases for V and 2 bases for J; bases not matched to a gene: 5. There are 14 residues in the CDR3. CDR3: CASSPQGLAYEQYF. In DNA, the CDR3 is TGTGCCAGTAGTCCTCAGGGACTAGCCTACGAGCAGTACTTC.